This T cell receptor (beta chain) was observed in a study of high-grade serous ovarian cancer treatment subgroups. Overall study context: On average, approximately 14,000 reads and 7,494 unique TCR beta rearrangements were obtained per sample.

Tumor samples were taken before definitive surgery or chemotherapy. The CDR3 is 13 residues long. From germline, CDR1 is LNHDA and CDR2 SQIVND (reference sequence). V lost 6 bases and J 7 bases, leaving 12 bases between the germline ends. Whole-study results and caveats: Tumors within one patient showed repertoire similarity of roughly 0.11 to 0.79.

The method was immunoSEQ multiplex PCR; TCRdb's version includes in-frame clones alone and lacks a portion of them. Here the sample spans about 4,800 clones, around 79% being singletons. Concerning this clone itself: Its antigen is currently unknown.

The chain links TRBV19 to TRBJ2-2, with D maybe TRBD1 (7 bases). The specimen sequenced was tumor tissue. This sequence was found in a human donor with high-grade serous ovarian cancer. DNA of the CDR3: TGTGCCAGTAGCGGAGGGGGCCACGGGGAGCTGTTTTTT. It is translated as CASSGGGHGELFF.